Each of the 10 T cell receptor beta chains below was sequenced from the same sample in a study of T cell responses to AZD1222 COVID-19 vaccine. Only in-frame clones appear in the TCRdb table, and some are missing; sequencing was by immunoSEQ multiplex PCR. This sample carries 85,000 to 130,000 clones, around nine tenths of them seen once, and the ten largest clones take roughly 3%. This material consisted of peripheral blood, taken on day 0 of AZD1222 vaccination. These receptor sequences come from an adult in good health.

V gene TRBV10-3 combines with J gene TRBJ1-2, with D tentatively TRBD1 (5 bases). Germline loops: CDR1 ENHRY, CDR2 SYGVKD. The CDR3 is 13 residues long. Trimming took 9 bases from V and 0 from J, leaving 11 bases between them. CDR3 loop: CAIRGGTNYGYTF. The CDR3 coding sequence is TGTGCCATAAGGGGAGGAACTAACTATGGCTACACCTTC.

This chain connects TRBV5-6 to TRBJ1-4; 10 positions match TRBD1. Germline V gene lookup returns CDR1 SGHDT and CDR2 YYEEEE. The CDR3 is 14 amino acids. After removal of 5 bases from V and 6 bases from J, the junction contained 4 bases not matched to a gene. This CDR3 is CASSTDRGDEKLFF. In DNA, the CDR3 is TGTGCCAGCAGTACGGACAGGGGGGATGAAAAACTGTTTTTT. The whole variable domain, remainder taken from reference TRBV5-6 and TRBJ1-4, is DAGVTQSPTHLIKTRGQQVTLRCSPKSGHDTVSWYQQALGQGPQFIFQYYEEEERQRGNFPDRFSGHQFPNYSSELNVNALLLGDSALYLCASSTDRGDEKLFFGSGTQLSVL.

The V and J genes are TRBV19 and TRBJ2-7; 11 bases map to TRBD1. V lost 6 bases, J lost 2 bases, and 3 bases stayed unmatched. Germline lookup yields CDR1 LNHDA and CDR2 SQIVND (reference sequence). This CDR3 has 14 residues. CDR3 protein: CASRGTGGAYEQYF. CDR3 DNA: TGTGCCAGTAGAGGGACAGGGGGGGCCTACGAGCAGTACTTC.

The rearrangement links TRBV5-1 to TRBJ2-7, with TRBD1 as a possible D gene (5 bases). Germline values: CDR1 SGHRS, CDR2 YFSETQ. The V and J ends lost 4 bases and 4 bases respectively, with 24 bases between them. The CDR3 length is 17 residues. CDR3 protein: CASSPRQPGERLYEQYF. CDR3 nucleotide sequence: TGCGCCAGCAGCCCCAGACAGCCGGGCGAACGACTTTACGAGCAGTACTTC.

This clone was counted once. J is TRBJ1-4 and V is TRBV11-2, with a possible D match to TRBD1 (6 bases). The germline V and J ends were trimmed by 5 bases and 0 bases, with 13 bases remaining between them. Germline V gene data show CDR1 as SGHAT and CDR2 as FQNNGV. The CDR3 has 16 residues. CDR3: CASSPRTGTTNEKLFF. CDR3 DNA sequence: TGTGCCAGCAGCCCCCGCACAGGGACAACTAATGAAAAACTGTTTTTT. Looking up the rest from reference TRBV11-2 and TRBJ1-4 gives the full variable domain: EAGVAQSPRYKIIEKRQSVAFWCNPISGHATLYWYQQILGQGPKLLIQFQNNGVVDDSQLPKDRFSAERLKGVDSTLKIQPAKLEDSAVYLCASSPRTGTTNEKLFFGSGTQLSVL.

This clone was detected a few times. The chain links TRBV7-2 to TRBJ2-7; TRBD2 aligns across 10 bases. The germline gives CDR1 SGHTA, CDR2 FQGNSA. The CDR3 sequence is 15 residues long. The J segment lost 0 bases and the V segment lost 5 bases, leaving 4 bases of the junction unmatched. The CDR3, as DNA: TGTGCCAGCAGCGATAGCGGGGGGCCCTCCTACGAGCAGTACTTC. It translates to CASSDSGGPSYEQYF.

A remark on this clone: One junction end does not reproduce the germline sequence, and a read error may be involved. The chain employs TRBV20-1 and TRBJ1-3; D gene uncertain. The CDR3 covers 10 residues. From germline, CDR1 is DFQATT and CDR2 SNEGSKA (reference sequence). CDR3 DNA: TGCAGTGCGGACTCCTCACGAACGACTTTT. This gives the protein CSADSSRTTF.

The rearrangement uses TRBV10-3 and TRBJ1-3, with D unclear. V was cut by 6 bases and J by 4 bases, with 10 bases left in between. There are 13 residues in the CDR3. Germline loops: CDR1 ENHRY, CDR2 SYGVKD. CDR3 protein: CAIRRTQGNTIYF. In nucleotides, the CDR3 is TGTGCCATCAGAAGAACTCAAGGAAACACCATATATTTT.

This CDR3 is CASMGRVGWAGELFF. In nucleotides, the CDR3 is TGTGCCAGCATGGGGAGAGTTGGTTGGGCCGGGGAGCTGTTTTTT. This rearrangement joins TRBV7-6 to TRBJ2-2, with D perhaps TRBD2 (5 bases). The CDR3 spans 15 residues. Germline CDR1 and CDR2: SGHVS and FNYEAQ. The ends were cut back, 7 bases at V and 6 bases at J, with 18 bases in the middle.

The CDR3 loop reads CASSSGRQGDNSNQPQHF. The DNA for the CDR3 is TGTGCCAGCTCATCCGGGCGACAGGGAGATAATAGCAATCAGCCCCAGCATTTT. The rearrangement joins TRBV18 to TRBJ1-5; 7 bases agree with TRBD1. Germline lookup yields CDR1 KGHSH and CDR2 LQKENI. The CDR3 totals 18 residues. V lost 5 bases to trimming and J lost 0 bases; unmatched junction nucleotides: 13. Supplemented by reference TRBV18 and TRBJ1-5, the full variable domain reads NAGVMQNPRHLVRRRGQEARLRCSPMKGHSHVYWYRQLPEEGLKFMVYLQKENIIDESGMPKERFSAEFPKEGPSILRIQQVVRGDSAAYFCASSSGRQGDNSNQPQHFGDGTRLSIL.